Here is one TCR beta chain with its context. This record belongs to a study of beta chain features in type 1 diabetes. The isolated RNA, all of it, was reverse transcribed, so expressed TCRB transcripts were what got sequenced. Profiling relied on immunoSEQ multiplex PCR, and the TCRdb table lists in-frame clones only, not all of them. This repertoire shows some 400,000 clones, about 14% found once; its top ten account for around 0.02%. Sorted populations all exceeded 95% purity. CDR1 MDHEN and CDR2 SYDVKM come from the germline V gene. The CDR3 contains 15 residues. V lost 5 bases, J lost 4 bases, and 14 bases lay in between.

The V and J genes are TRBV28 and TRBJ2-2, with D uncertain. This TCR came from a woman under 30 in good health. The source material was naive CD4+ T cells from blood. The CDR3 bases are TGTGCCAGCAGTCCCGCGTCGTTTGGCACCGGGGAGCTGTTTTTT. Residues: CASSPASFGTGELFF.